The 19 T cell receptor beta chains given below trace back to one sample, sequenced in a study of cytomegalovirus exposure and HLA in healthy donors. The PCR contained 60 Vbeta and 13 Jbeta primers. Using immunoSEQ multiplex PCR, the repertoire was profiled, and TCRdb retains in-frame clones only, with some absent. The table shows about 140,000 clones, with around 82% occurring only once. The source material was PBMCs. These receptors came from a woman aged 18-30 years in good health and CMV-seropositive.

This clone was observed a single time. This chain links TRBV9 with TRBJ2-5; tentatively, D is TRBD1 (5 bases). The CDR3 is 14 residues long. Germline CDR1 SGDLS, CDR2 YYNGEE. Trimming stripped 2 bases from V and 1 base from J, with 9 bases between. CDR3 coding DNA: TGTGCCAGCAGCGTCGCAGGGCTCCAAGAGACCCAGTACTTC. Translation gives CASSVAGLQETQYF.

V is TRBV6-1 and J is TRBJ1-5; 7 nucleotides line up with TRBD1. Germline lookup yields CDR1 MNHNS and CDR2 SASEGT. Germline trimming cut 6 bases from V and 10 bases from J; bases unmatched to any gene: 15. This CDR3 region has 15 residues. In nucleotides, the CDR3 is TGTGCCAGCAGAACCGGGACAGTAGCCTCGGTACCCCAGCATTTT. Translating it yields CASRTGTVASVPQHF.

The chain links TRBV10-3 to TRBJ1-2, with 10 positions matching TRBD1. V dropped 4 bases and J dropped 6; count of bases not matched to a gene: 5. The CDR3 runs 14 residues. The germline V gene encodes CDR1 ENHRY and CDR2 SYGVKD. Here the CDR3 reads CAISASGTGDGYTF. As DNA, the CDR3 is TGTGCCATCAGTGCCTCTGGGACAGGGGATGGCTACACCTTC.

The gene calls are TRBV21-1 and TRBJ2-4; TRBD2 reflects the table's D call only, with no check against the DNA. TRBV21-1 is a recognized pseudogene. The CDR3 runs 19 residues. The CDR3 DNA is TGTGCCAGCAGCAAAGGAGAGGGCCAGCCAAAAGGGAACCAAAACATTCAGTACTTC. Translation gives CASSKGEGQPKGNQNIQYF.

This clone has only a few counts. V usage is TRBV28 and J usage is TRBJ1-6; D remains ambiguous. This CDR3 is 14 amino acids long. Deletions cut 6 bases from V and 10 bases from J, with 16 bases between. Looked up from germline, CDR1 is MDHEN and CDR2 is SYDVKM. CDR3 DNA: TGTGCCAGCAGGAACCGGGCCCCGGGGTCACCCCTCCACTTT. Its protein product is CASRNRAPGSPLHF. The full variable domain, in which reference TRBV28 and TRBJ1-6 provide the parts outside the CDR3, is DVKVTQSSRYLVKRTGEKVFLECVQDMDHENMFWYRQDPGLGLRLIYFSYDVKMKEKGDIPEGYSVSREKKERFSLILESASTNQTSMYLCASRNRAPGSPLHFGNGTRLTVT.

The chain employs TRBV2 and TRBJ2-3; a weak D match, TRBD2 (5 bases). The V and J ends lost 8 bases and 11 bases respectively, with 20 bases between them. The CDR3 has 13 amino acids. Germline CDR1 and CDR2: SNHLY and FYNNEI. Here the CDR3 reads CASGKMDGDRQYF. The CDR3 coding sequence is TGTGCCAGCGGGAAAATGGACGGGGATCGGCAGTATTTT.

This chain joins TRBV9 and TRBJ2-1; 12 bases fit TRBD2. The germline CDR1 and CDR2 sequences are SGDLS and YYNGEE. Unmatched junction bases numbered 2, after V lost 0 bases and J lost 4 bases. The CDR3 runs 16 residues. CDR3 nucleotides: TGTGCCAGCAGCGTAGAGGGACTAGCGGGTTACAATGAGCAGTTCTTC. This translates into CASSVEGLAGYNEQFF.

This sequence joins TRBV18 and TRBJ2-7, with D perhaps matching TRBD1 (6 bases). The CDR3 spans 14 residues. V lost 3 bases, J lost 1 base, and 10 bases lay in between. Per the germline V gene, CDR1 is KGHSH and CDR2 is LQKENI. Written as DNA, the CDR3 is TGTGCCAGCTCACCCGGGACAACTTCCTACGAGCAGTACTTC. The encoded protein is CASSPGTTSYEQYF.

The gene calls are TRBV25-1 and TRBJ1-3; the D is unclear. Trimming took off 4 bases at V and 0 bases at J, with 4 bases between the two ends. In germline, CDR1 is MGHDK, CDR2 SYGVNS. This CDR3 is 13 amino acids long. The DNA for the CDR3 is TGTGCCAGCAGTGCAGGCTCTGGAAACACCATATATTTT. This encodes CASSAGSGNTIYF.

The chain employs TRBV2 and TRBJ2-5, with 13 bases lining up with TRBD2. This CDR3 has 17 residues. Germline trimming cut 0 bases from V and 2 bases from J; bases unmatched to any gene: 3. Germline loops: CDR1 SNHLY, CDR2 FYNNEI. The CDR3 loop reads CASSEAKGLAGQETQYF. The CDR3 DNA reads TGTGCCAGCAGTGAAGCGAAGGGACTAGCGGGGCAAGAGACCCAGTACTTC. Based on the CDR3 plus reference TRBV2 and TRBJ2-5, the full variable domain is EPEVTQTPSHQVTQMGQEVILRCVPISNHLYFYWYRQILGQKVEFLVSFYNNEISEKSEIFDDQFSVERPDGSNFTLKIRSTKLEDSAMYFCASSEAKGLAGQETQYFGPGTRLLVL.

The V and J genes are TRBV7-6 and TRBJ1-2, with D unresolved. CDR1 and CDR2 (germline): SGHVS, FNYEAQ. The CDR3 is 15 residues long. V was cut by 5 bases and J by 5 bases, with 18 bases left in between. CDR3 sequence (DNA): TGTGCCAGCAGCCCTTTGGGCCGAGCCAATTATGGCTACACCTTC. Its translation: CASSPLGRANYGYTF.

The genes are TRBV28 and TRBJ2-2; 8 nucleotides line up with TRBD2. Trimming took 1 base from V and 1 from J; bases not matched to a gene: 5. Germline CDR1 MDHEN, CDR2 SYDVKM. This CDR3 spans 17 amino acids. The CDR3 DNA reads TGTGCCAGCAGTTTATCGAGCCTAGCGGGGAACACCGGGGAGCTGTTTTTT. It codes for CASSLSSLAGNTGELFF.

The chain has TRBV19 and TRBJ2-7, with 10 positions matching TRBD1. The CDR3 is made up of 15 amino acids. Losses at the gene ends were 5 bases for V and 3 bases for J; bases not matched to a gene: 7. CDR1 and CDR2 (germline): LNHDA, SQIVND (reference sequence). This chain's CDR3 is CASSLRTGGGYEQYF. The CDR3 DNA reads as TGTGCCAGTAGTCTCCGGACAGGGGGAGGCTACGAGCAGTACTTC.

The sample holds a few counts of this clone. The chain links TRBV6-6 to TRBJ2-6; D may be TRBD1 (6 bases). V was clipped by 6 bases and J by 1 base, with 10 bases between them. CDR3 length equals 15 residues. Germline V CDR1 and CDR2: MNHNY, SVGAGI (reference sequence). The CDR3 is CASRSTGSGANVLTF. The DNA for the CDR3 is TGTGCCAGCAGGTCCACAGGGTCTGGGGCCAACGTCCTGACTTTC.

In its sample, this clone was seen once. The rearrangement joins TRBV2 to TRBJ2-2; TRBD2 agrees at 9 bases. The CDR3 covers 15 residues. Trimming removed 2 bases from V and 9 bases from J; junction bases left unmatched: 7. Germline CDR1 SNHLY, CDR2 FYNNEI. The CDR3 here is CASSERRGGFRELFF. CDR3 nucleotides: TGTGCCAGCAGTGAAAGGCGGGGGGGCTTCAGGGAGCTGTTTTTT.

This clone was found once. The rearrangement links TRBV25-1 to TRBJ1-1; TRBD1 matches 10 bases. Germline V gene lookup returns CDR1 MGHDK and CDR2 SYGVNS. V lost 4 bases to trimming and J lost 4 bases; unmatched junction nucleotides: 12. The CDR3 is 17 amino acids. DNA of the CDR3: TGTGCCAGCAGTGGCGACAGGGGGCCCGGATTGGGCACTGAAGCTTTCTTT. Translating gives CASSGDRGPGLGTEAFF.

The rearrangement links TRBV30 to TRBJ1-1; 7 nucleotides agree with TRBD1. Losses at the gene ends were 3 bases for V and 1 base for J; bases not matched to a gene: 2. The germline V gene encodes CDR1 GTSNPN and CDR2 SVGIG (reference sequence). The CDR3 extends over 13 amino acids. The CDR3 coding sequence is TGTGCCTGGAGAGGGACAGCGAACACTGAAGCTTTCTTT. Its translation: CAWRGTANTEAFF.

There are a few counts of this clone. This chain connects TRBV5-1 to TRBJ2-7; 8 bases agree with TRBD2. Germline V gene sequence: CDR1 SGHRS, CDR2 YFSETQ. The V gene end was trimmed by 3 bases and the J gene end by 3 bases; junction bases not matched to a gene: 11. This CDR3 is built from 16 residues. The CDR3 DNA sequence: TGCGCCAGCAGCTCCCGCCCAGCGGGGGAAATCTACGAGCAGTACTTC. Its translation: CASSSRPAGEIYEQYF.

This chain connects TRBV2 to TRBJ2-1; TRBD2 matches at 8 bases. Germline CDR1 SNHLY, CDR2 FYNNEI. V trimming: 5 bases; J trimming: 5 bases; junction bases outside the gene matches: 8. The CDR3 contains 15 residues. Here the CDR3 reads CASSNDGGAHNEQFF. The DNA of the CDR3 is TGTGCCAGCAGTAACGACGGGGGGGCCCACAATGAGCAGTTCTTC. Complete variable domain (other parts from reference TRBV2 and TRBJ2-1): EPEVTQTPSHQVTQMGQEVILRCVPISNHLYFYWYRQILGQKVEFLVSFYNNEISEKSEIFDDQFSVERPDGSNFTLKIRSTKLEDSAMYFCASSNDGGAHNEQFFGPGTRLTVL.